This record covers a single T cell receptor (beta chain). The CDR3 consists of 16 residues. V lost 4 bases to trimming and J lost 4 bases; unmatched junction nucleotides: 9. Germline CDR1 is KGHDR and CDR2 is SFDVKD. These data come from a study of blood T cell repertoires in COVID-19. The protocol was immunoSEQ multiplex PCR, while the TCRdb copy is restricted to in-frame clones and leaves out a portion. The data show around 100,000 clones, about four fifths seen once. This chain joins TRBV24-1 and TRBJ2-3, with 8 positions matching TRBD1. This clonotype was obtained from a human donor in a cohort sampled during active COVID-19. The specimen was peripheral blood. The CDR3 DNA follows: TGTGCCACCAGTGACCGGACAGGGTCAAAATCAGATACGCAGTATTTT. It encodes CATSDRTGSKSDTQYF.